Reported below is one TCR beta chain. 13 Jbeta primers and 60 Vbeta primers were used for the PCR. The repertoire was sequenced with immunoSEQ multiplex PCR; TCRdb's copy has only in-frame clones and lacks some. The table includes roughly 140,000 clones, around 80% detected once. Germline V CDR1 and CDR2: MDHEN, SYDVKM. V was clipped by 3 bases and J by 1 base, with 20 bases between them. This CDR3 is 18 amino acids long. The data originate from a study of cytomegalovirus exposure and HLA in healthy donors. The chain is built from TRBV28 and TRBJ2-3, with a weak D call TRBD1 (5 bases). Material: PBMCs. This receptor was taken from a woman in her forties in good health and CMV-seropositive. CDR3 sequence: CASSFLGVIMGGTDTQYF. In nucleotides, the CDR3 is TGTGCCAGCAGTTTCCTAGGGGTTATAATGGGTGGCACAGATACGCAGTATTTT.